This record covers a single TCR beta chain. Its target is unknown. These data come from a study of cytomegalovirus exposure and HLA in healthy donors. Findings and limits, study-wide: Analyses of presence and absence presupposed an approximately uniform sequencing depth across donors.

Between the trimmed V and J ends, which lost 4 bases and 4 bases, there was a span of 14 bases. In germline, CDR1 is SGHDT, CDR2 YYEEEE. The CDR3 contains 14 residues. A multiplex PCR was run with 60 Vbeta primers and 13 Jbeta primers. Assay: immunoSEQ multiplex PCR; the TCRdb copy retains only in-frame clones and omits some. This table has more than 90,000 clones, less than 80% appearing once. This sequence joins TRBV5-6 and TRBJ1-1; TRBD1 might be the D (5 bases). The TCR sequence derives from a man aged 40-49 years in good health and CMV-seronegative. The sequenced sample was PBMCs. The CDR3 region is CASSRGVRGTEAFF. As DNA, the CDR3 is TGTGCCAGCAGCCGGGGGGTCCGGGGCACTGAAGCTTTCTTT. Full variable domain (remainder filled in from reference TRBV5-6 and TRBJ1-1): DAGVTQSPTHLIKTRGQQVTLRCSPKSGHDTVSWYQQALGQGPQFIFQYYEEEERQRGNFPDRFSGHQFPNYSSELNVNALLLGDSALYLCASSRGVRGTEAFFGQGTRLTVV.